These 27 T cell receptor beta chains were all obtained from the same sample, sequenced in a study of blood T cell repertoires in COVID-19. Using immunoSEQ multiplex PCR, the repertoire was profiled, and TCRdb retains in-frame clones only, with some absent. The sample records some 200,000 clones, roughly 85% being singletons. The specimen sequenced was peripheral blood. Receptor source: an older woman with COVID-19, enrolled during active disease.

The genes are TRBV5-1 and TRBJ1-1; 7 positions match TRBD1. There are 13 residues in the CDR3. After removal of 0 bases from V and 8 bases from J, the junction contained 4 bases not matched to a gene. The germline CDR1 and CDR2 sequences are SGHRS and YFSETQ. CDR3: CASSLVLGQEAFF. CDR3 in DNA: TGCGCCAGCAGCTTGGTGTTGGGACAGGAAGCTTTCTTT.

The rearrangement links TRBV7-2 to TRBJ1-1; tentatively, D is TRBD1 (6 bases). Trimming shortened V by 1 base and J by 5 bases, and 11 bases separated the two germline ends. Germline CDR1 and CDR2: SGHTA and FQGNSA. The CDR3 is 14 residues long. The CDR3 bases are TGTGCCAGCAGCTTAGATCAGGGGCCGACTGAAGCTTTCTTT. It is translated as CASSLDQGPTEAFF.

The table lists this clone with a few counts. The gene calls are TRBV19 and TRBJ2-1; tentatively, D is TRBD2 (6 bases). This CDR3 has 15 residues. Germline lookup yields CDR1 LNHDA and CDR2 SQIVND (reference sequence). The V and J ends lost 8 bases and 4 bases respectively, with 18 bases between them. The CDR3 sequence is CASCPYGTPYNEQFF. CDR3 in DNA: TGTGCCAGTTGTCCGTACGGGACTCCATACAATGAGCAGTTCTTC.

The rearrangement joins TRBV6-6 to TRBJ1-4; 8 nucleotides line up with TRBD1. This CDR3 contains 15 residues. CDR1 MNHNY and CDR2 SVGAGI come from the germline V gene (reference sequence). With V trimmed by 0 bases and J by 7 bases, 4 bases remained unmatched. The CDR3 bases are TGTGCCAGCAGTTACTCGAGACAGGGGATTGAAAAACTGTTTTTT. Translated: CASSYSRQGIEKLFF.

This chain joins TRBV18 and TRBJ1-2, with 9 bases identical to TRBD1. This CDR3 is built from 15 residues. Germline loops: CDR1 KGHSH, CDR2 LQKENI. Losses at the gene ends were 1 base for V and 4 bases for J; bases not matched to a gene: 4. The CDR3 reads CASSPQRTGVYGYTF. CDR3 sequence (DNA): TGTGCCAGCTCACCACAACGGACAGGGGTCTATGGCTACACCTTC.

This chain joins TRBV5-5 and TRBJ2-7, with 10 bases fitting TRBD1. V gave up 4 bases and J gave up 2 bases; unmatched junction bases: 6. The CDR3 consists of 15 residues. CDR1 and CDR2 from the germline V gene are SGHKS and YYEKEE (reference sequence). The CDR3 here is CASSPGTGETYEQYF. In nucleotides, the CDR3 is TGTGCCAGCAGCCCCGGGACAGGGGAGACCTACGAGCAGTACTTC.

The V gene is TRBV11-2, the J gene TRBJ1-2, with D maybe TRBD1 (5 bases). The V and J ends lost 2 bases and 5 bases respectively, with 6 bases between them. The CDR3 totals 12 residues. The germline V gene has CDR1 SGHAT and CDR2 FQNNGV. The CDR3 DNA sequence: TGTGCCAGCAGCTTATCAGGGTATGGCTACACCTTC. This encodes CASSLSGYGYTF.

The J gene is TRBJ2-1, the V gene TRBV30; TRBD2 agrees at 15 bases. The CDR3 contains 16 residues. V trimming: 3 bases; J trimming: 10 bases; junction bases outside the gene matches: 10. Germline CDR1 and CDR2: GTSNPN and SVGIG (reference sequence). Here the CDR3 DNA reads TGTGCCTGGAGAATCTCCGGGACTAGCGGGAGGTGGGAGCAGTTCTTC. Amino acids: CAWRISGTSGRWEQFF.

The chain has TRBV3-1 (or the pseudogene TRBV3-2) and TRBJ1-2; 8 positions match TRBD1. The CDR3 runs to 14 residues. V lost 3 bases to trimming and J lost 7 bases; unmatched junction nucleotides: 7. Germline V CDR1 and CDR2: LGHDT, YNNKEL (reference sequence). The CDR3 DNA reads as TGTGCCAGCAGCCACCTGGACAGGGACGGTGGCTACACCTTC. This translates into CASSHLDRDGGYTF.

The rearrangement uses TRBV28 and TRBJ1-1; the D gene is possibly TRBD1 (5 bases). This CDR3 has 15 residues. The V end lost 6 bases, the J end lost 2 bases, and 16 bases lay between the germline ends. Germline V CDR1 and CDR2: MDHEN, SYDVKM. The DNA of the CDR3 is TGTGCCAGCAGAATAACAGGAAACTTAAACACTGAAGCTTTCTTT. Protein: CASRITGNLNTEAFF. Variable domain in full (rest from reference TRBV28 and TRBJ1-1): DVKVTQSSRYLVKRTGEKVFLECVQDMDHENMFWYRQDPGLGLRLIYFSYDVKMKEKGDIPEGYSVSREKKERFSLILESASTNQTSMYLCASRITGNLNTEAFFGQGTRLTVV.

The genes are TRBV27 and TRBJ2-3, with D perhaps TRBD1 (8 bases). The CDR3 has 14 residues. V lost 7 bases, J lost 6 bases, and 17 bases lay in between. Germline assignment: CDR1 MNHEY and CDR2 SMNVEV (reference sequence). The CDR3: CASTSTGGADTQYF. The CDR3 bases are TGTGCCAGCACCAGTACAGGGGGGGCGGATACGCAGTATTTT.

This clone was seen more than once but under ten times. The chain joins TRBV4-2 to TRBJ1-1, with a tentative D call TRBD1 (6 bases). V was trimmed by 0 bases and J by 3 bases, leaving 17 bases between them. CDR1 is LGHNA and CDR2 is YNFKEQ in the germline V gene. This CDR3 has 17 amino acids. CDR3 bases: TGTGCCAGCAGCCAAGAGCGGGGGGGGCGCGGGTACACTGAAGCTTTCTTT. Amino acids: CASSQERGGRGYTEAFF.

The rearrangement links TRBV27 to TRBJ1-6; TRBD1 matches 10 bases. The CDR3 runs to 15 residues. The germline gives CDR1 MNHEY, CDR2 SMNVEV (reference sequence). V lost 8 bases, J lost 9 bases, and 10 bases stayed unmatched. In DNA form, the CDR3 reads TGTGCCAGCGGGGGAGTAGGACAGGGGGGTTCACCCCTCCACTTT. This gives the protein CASGGVGQGGSPLHF.

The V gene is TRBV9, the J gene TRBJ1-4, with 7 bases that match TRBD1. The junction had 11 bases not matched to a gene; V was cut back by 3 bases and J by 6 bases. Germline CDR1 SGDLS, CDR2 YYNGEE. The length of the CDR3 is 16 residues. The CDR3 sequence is CASSGDRATPYEKLFF. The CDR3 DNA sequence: TGTGCCAGCAGCGGTGACAGGGCCACCCCCTATGAAAAACTGTTTTTT.

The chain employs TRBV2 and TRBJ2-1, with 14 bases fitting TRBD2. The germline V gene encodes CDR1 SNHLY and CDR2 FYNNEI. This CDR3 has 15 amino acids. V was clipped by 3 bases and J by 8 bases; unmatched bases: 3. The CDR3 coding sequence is TGTGCCAGCAGTGAGGGACTAGCGGGAGTGTATGAGCAGTTCTTC. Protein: CASSEGLAGVYEQFF.

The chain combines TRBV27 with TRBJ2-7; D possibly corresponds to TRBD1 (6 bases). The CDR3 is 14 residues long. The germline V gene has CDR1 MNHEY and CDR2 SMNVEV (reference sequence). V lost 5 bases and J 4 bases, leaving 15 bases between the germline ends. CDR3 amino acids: CASSTGTQQYEQYF. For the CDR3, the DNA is TGTGCCAGCAGTACGGGGACACAACAATACGAGCAGTACTTC.

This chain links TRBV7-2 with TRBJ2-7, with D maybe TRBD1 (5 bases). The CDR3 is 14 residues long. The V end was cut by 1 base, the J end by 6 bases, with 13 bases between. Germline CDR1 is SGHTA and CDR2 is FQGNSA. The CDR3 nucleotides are TGTGCCAGCAGCTTAGTCAGCAGGGTCTCCGAGCAGTACTTC. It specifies CASSLVSRVSEQYF.

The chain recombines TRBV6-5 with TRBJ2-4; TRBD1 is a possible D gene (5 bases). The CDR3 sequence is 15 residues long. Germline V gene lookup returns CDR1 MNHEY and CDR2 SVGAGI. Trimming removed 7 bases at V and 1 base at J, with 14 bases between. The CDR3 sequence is CASKGREKAKNIQYF. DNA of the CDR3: TGTGCCAGCAAAGGCAGGGAAAAGGCCAAAAACATTCAGTACTTC.

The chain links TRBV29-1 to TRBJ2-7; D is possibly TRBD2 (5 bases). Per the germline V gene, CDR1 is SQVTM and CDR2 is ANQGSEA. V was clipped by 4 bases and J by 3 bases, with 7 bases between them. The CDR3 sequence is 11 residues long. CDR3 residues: CSVGTSYEQYF. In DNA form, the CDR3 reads TGCAGCGTTGGCACTAGCTACGAGCAGTACTTC.

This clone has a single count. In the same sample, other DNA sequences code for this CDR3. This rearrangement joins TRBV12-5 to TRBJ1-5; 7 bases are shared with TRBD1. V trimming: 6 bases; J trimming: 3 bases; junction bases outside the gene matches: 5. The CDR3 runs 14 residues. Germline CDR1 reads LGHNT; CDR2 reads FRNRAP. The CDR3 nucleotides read TGTGCTAGTGGCCGGGACAGAAACAATCAGCCCCAGCATTTT. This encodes CASGRDRNNQPQHF.

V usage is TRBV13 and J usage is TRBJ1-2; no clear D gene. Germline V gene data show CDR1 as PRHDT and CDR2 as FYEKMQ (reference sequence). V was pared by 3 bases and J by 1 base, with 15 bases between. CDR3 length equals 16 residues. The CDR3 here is CASSFGLEGGNYGYTF. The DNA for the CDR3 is TGTGCCAGCAGCTTTGGATTGGAAGGCGGTAACTATGGCTACACCTTC.

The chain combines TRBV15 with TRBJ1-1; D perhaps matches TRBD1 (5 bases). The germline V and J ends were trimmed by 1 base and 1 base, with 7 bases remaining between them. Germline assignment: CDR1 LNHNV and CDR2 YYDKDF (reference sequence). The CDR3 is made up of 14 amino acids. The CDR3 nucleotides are TGTGCCACCAGCAGAGGGAGGGGGAACACTGAAGCTTTCTTT. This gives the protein CATSRGRGNTEAFF.

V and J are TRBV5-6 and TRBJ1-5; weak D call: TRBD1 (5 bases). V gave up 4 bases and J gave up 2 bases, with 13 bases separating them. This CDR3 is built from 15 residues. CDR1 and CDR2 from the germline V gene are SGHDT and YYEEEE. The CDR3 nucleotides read TGTGCCAGCAGCCCCGGACATAGAGGCAATCAGCCCCAGCATTTT. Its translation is CASSPGHRGNQPQHF.

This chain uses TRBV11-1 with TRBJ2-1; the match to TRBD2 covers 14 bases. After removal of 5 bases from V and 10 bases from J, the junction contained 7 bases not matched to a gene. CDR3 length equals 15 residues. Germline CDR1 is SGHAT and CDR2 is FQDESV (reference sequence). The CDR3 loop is CASSAGTSGGWEQFF. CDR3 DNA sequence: TGTGCCAGCAGCGCCGGGACTAGCGGGGGCTGGGAGCAGTTCTTC. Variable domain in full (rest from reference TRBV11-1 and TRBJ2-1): EAEVAQSPRYKITEKSQAVAFWCDPISGHATLYWYRQILGQGPELLVQFQDESVVDDSQLPKDRFSAERLKGVDSTLKIQPAELGDSAMYLCASSAGTSGGWEQFFGPGTRLTVL.

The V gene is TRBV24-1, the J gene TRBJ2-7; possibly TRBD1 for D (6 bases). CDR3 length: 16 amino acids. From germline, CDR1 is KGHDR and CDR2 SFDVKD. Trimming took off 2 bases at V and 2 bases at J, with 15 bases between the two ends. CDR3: CATSDSGRGPTYEQYF. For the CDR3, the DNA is TGTGCCACCAGTGATTCCGGCAGGGGCCCAACCTACGAGCAGTACTTC.

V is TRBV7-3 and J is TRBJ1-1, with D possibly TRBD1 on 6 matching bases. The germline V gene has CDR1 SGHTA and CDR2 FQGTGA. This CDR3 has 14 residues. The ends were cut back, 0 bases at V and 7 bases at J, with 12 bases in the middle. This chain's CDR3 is CASSLTGATREAFF. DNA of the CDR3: TGTGCCAGCAGCTTAACGGGGGCGACGCGTGAAGCTTTCTTT.

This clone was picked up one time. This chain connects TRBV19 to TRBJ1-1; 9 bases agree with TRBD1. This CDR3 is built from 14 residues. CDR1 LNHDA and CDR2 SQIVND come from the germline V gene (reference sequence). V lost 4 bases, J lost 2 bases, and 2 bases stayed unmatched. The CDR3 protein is CASSTGQGNTEAFF. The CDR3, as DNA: TGTGCCAGTAGTACGGGACAGGGAAACACTGAAGCTTTCTTT.